This T cell receptor (beta chain) comes out of a study of CD8+ T cells in alopecia areata. Study information: It was 6 to 18 months of tofacitinib, and then there were 6 months off drug.

The sample holds many counts of this clone. Sample treatment: oral pan-JAK inhibitor, 5-10 mg twice daily. The authors extracted RNA and reverse transcribed it into cDNA as the sequencing template. Sequenced by immunoSEQ multiplex PCR; TCRdb stores in-frame clones only, minus some. The sample consists of approximately 220,000 clones, more than 30% of them appearing once. This receptor was obtained from a human donor with alopecia areata. Sequenced here: CD4+ T cells sorted from blood, sampled between weeks 30 and 35, from a patient treated with tofacitinib.

CDR3 nucleotide sequence: TGTGCCAGCAGAAGACAGAATCAGCCCCAGCATTTT. It is translated as CASRRQNQPQHF. V usage is TRBV2 and J usage is TRBJ1-5; TRBD1 is a possible D gene (5 bases). Germline CDR1 SNHLY, CDR2 FYNNEI. This CDR3 has 12 residues. Trimming removed 6 bases from V and 4 bases from J, with 7 bases in between.